A selection of T cell receptor beta chains follows, all from one sample in a study of T cell repertoires in cytomegalovirus infection. TCRdb ran MiXCR on the reads and lists one entry per CDR3 protein. This sample carries hundreds of thousands of distinct CDR3 sequences, about 27% of them seen once, and the ten largest clones take roughly 20%. Their target antigens are unknown. The sample in question was cultured PBMCs, obtained from culture after CMV antigen stimulation. Receptors originate from a human donor in good health (CMV status not recorded). Some clones in this sample may be carry-over from other donors' samples. The CDR3 runs from the conserved cysteine through the conserved F or W. Fields, in order: J gene, D gene, clone size, V gene, CDR3 protein, CDR3 DNA. D genes are given only for firm matches. Clone size is not always given. Where it is, it says once, few, many or a class for expanded clones.

>TRBJ2-7|NA|NA|TRBV11-2
CASSLDRLGSEQYF
TGTGCCAGCAGCTTAGATCGGCTGGGAAGCGAGCAGTACTTC
>TRBJ2-3|TRBD2|NA|TRBV10-3
CAISGLAGVGTDTQYF
TGTGCCATCAGTGGCCTAGCGGGAGTCGGCACAGATACGCAGTATTTT
>TRBJ1-1|NA|NA|TRBV7-9
CASSLVLDTEAFF
TGTGCCAGCAGCTTAGTTTTGGACACTGAAGCTTTCTTT
>TRBJ2-7|NA|NA|TRBV7-2
CASSFHYEQYF
TGTGCCAGCAGCTTCCACTACGAGCAGTACTTC
>TRBJ2-1|NA|few|TRBV18
CASSTGINEQFF
TGTGCCAGCTCTACAGGAATCAATGAGCAGTTCTTC
>TRBJ1-4|TRBD1|NA|TRBV6-1
CASSPSSTGGRTEKLFF
TGTGCCAGCAGTCCCTCTTCCACAGGGGGGAGGACTGAAAAACTGTTTTTT
>TRBJ2-7|TRBD2|few|TRBV19
CASSPGEGYEQYF
TGTGCCAGTAGTCCCGGGGAGGGCTACGAGCAGTACTTC
>TRBJ1-5|TRBD1|few|TRBV6-6
CASSRGGTGGQPQHF
TGTGCCAGCAGTCGCGGGGGGACAGGGGGTCAGCCCCAGCATTTT
>TRBJ1-2|TRBD1|many|TRBV6-1
CASSPGGGYTF
TGTGCCAGCAGCCCAGGGGGGGGCTACACCTTC
>TRBJ2-7|TRBD2|NA|TRBV4-1
CASRPIAGLAYEQYF
TGCGCCAGCAGACCCATAGCGGGATTAGCCTACGAGCAGTACTTC
>TRBJ2-7|NA|NA|TRBV5-4
CASSLEGAGPYEQYF
TGTGCCAGCAGCTTGGAGGGAGCTGGCCCCTACGAGCAGTACTTC
>TRBJ1-5|TRBD1|many|TRBV20-1
CSARDQQGGSNQPQHF
TGCAGTGCTAGAGATCAACAGGGGGGGAGCAATCAGCCCCAGCATTTT
>TRBJ2-2|NA|few|TRBV7-8
CASSQAILNTGELFF
TGTGCCAGCAGCCAGGCCATACTGAACACCGGGGAGCTGTTTTTT
>TRBJ2-7|NA|few|TRBV11-2
CASSLDRGPEQYF
TGTGCCAGCAGCTTAGATCGGGGGCCCGAGCAGTACTTC
>TRBJ1-1|NA|NA|TRBV19
CASSQIDGAADTEAFF
TGTGCCAGTAGCCAGATTGATGGGGCCGCGGACACTGAAGCTTTCTTT
>TRBJ1-1|NA|NA|TRBV7-9
CASSSPAGQNTEAFF
TGTGCCAGCAGCTCACCTGCAGGGCAGAACACTGAAGCTTTCTTT
>TRBJ2-2|TRBD2|few|TRBV6-6
CASSTKASGSSTGELFF
TGTGCCAGCAGTACTAAGGCTAGCGGGAGTAGCACCGGGGAGCTGTTTTTT
>TRBJ1-4|NA|NA|TRBV3-1
CASSRGTTNEKLFF
TGTGCCAGCAGCCGGGGGACAACTAATGAAAAACTGTTTTTT
>TRBJ1-1|TRBD1|few|TRBV6-2/TRBV6-3
CASSYFQGATEAFF
TGTGCCAGCAGTTACTTTCAGGGGGCCACTGAAGCTTTCTTT
>TRBJ1-6|NA|NA|TRBV6-6
CASSTGGDGSPLHF
TGTGCCAGCAGTACGGGGGGAGACGGTTCACCCCTCCACTTT
>TRBJ2-7|TRBD2|few|TRBV3-1
CASSQLRTSGAHEQYF
TGTGCCAGCAGCCAACTCCGGACTAGCGGAGCCCACGAGCAGTACTTC
>TRBJ2-7|TRBD1|NA|TRBV15
CATSRATGEYYEQYF
TGTGCCACCAGCAGAGCGACAGGGGAGTACTACGAGCAGTACTTC
>TRBJ2-3|TRBD2|few|TRBV10-3
CAISEGLAGGTDTQYF
TGTGCCATCAGTGAGGGACTAGCGGGAGGCACAGATACGCAGTATTTT
>TRBJ1-3|NA|many|TRBV7-6
CASTRLRESSGNTIYF
TGTGCCAGCACCCGGCTCAGGGAGAGCTCTGGAAACACCATATATTTT
>TRBJ2-7|NA|NA|TRBV12-3/TRBV12-4
CASSLGAISYEQYF
TGTGCCAGCAGTTTAGGGGCGATATCCTACGAGCAGTACTTC
>TRBJ2-1|NA|few|TRBV6-6
CASATGTSGRDEQFF
TGTGCCAGCGCTACCGGGACTTCAGGTAGGGATGAGCAGTTCTTC
>TRBJ2-7|TRBD2|NA|TRBV6-8
CASSLLGTSGRVGEQYF
TGTGCCAGCAGCTTACTCGGGACTAGCGGGAGGGTCGGCGAGCAGTACTTC
>TRBJ1-2|NA|few|TRBV7-8
CASSLSRRGFNYGYTF
TGTGCCAGCAGCTTATCGCGTCGGGGGTTTAACTATGGCTACACCTTC
>TRBJ1-3|TRBD1|once|TRBV10-3
CATRDRGPEVGNAIYF
TGTGCCACCCGGGACAGGGGACCCGAGGTGGGAAACGCCATATATTTT
>TRBJ1-6|TRBD1|NA|TRBV12-3/TRBV12-4
CASSLPPRGSSPLHF
TGTGCCAGCAGTTTACCCCCCAGGGGGAGTTCACCCCTCCACTTT
>TRBJ2-7|NA|NA|TRBV24-1
CATQGGEVDEQYF
TGTGCCACACAGGGAGGAGAAGTGGACGAGCAGTACTTC
>TRBJ2-7|TRBD2|few|TRBV7-3
CASSPGLAGYSEQYF
TGTGCCAGCAGCCCGGGACTAGCGGGATATAGCGAGCAGTACTTC
>TRBJ2-5|TRBD2|NA|TRBV20-1
CSASAPRTSGLEETQYF
TGCAGTGCTAGCGCTCCCAGAACTAGCGGTTTGGAAGAGACCCAGTACTTC
>TRBJ1-2|TRBD1|NA|TRBV7-4
CASSIGQGNYGYTF
TGTGCCAGCAGCATCGGACAGGGAAACTATGGCTACACCTTC
>TRBJ1-1|TRBD1|medium-sized|TRBV20-1
CSASGDEGAEGGTEAFF
TGCAGTGCTAGTGGAGACGAGGGGGCGGAGGGGGGGACTGAAGCTTTCTTT
>TRBJ2-3|NA|many|TRBV7-2
CASSLGAHTDTQYF
TGTGCCAGCAGCTTAGGAGCCCACACAGATACGCAGTATTTT
>TRBJ2-5|NA|few|TRBV5-1
CASSLVGYQETQYF
TGCGCCAGCAGCTTGGTGGGTTACCAAGAGACCCAGTACTTC
>TRBJ1-2|NA|NA|TRBV10-3
CAISPDNYGYTF
TGTGCCATCAGCCCCGATAACTATGGCTACACCTTC
>TRBJ2-7|TRBD1|NA|TRBV5-5
CASSSQVAGQGSYEQYF
TGTGCCAGCAGCTCCCAGGTGGCCGGACAGGGAAGCTACGAGCAGTACTTC
>TRBJ1-4|NA|NA|TRBV28
CASSLLTGTSNEKLFF
TGTGCCAGCAGTTTGTTGACCGGGACAAGCAATGAAAAACTGTTTTTT
>TRBJ2-7|TRBD2|few|TRBV29-1
CSVMSSGRAKSSYEQYF
TGCAGCGTTATGTCCAGCGGGAGGGCTAAGAGCTCCTACGAGCAGTACTTC
>TRBJ2-2|NA|NA|TRBV5-6
CASGSWGHQNTGELFF
TGTGCCAGCGGGAGTTGGGGACATCAGAACACCGGGGAGCTGTTTTTT
>TRBJ1-4|NA|NA|TRBV28
CASSWTDATNEKLFF
TGTGCCAGCAGTTGGACCGATGCAACTAATGAAAAACTGTTTTTT
>TRBJ1-2|NA|few|TRBV20-1
CSAGTAYGYTF
TGCAGTGCTGGCACTGCCTATGGCTACACCTTC
>TRBJ2-7|NA|NA|TRBV7-6
CASTPRSDLGEQYF
TGTGCCAGCACCCCCCGCAGCGACCTCGGCGAGCAGTACTTC
>TRBJ2-3|TRBD2|NA|TRBV12-3/TRBV12-4
CASSSQSAGGHSDTQYF
TGTGCCAGCAGTTCCCAATCGGCGGGAGGGCACTCAGATACGCAGTATTTT
>TRBJ1-1|NA|few|TRBV6-1
CASTLTGGEAEAFF
TGTGCCAGCACCCTAACGGGGGGTGAGGCTGAAGCTTTCTTT
>TRBJ1-2|NA|once|TRBV20-1
CSARRRSNYGYTF
TGCAGTGCTAGAAGGAGATCTAACTATGGCTACACCTTC
>TRBJ1-6|NA|NA|TRBV6-5
CATLRASGSPLHF
TGTGCCACCCTTAGGGCCTCAGGATCACCCCTCCACTTT
>TRBJ2-2|TRBD2|few|TRBV20-1
CSARGTSGTGELFF
TGCAGTGCTAGAGGGACTAGCGGCACCGGGGAGCTGTTTTTT
>TRBJ2-7|TRBD1|many|TRBV12-3/TRBV12-4
CASSLAGGSHEQYF
TGTGCCAGCTCGTTGGCAGGGGGATCCCACGAGCAGTACTTC
>TRBJ2-7|NA|NA|TRBV6-6
CASSYSQVTHEQYF
TGTGCCAGCAGTTACTCTCAGGTTACCCACGAGCAGTACTTC
>TRBJ1-5|NA|NA|TRBV29-1
CSASSAYSNQPQHF
TGCAGCGCGAGCTCAGCGTATAGCAATCAGCCCCAGCATTTT
>TRBJ2-7|TRBD1|few|TRBV7-3
CASSLGQGVDEQYF
TGTGCCAGCAGCTTAGGACAGGGGGTCGACGAGCAGTACTTC
>TRBJ1-2|NA|NA|TRBV5-6
CASSPREGGIYGYTF
TGTGCCAGCAGCCCGAGAGAGGGTGGCATCTATGGCTACACCTTC
>TRBJ2-5|TRBD2|NA|TRBV7-9
CASSARGTSGQETQYF
TGTGCCAGCAGCGCCCGAGGGACTAGCGGGCAAGAGACCCAGTACTTC
>TRBJ1-1|TRBD1|many|TRBV29-1
CSGRQGNTEAFF
TGCAGCGGCCGACAGGGGAACACTGAAGCTTTCTTT